This T cell receptor (beta chain) is from a study of graft-versus-host responses after intestinal transplantation listed by TCRdb under 2021. At the level of the whole study: Multivisceral, liver-intestinal, or isolated intestinal transplants were received by the recipients. Every recipient was given anti-thymocyte globulin induction, then maintenance tacrolimus and steroids for 2 to 3 years. After intestinal transplantation, graft-versus-host and host-versus-graft alloreactive T cell clones in the graft, circulation and bone marrow were tracked using bulk TCR-beta CDR3 sequencing. To identify alloreactive clones, pre-transplant mixed lymphocyte reaction products were sequenced and then compared with unstimulated pre-transplant donor and recipient T cells. The cohort enrolled 24 intestinal transplant recipients including one retransplant, and 3 patients lacking pretransplant specimens were excluded. Donor T cell macrochimerism was defined as a peak of at least 4% donor T cells among recipient peripheral blood mononuclear cells. Rather than being sequenced by the commercial service, samples from three later patients were sequenced in-house on an Illumina MiSeq and processed with MiXCR. General study outcomes and caveats: GvH clones were detected in recipient bone marrow, and some appeared earlier in ileal mucosa or blood, consistent with an intestinal mucosal origin. In the allografts of patients with donor T cell macrochimerism, GvH to HvG T cell clonal ratios were high. Early after transplant, peak levels of circulating GvH clones were found to be associated with declines in HvG clones. The relatively low number and heterogeneity of intestinal transplant patients limited the conclusions.

The library came from the immunoSEQ multiplex PCR assay. For most patients, genomic DNA was isolated with the Qiagen DNeasy Blood and Tissue Kit and shipped frozen to Adaptive Biotechnologies for TCR sequencing. For most patients, high-throughput TCR-beta CDR3 sequencing of genomic DNA was performed by Adaptive Biotechnologies. Turning to the authors' computational methods: TCR sequencing data were retrieved from Adaptive's ImmunoSEQ software for 15 to 20 patients, whereas three other patients were processed with MiXCR and VDJtools. To correct CD4 versus CD8 sorting errors, any sequence found in both subsets at a frequency ratio below 5:1 was removed. CDR3 nucleotide sequences shared between donor and recipient were removed because the origin of such sequences could not be assigned. To count as alloreactive, a clone needed at least 2-fold expansion over unstimulated cells and a minimum CFSE-low frequency of 0.002% (template counts) or 0.001% (read counts). A clone was considered mappable if detected in the sequenced pre-transplant spleen, lymph node, or MLR CFSE-low populations of the donor or recipient. Cumulative frequency of alloreactive clones was calculated as a percentage of all sequences weighted by copy number. TCRdb holds this immuneACCESS table with in-frame rearrangements only. Some clones are missing; in checked studies, unresolved V genes explain under half, and the rest has no known cause. V and J calls and clone size come straight from that table; D and trimming were deduced from the DNA. For this sample there are about 51,000 clones; roughly 95% appear just once. Jointly, the top ten make up 0.2% to 0.25% of the sample.

For this clone: Its antigen specificity is not known. There are no base qualities to consult, and no much larger clone falls within one base.

From a lookup of the germline V gene, CDR1 and CDR2 are SGDLS and YYNGEE. There are 17 amino acids in the CDR3, from cysteine to phenylalanine inclusive. The only DNA kept is the CDR3, 51 bases in frame from the first base. Compared with germline, V lacks 1 base and J lacks 0 bases; bases without a gene match: 5. In light of the paper, this sample's time point label describes: cells obtained before transplantation from donor or recipient. CD3+CD4+ and CD3+CD8+ populations were FACS-sorted from unstimulated pre-transplant donor and recipient cells taken from spleen or lymph nodes. This material consisted of unstimulated CD8+ T cells sorted from spleen or lymph node cells, taken before transplant. This TCR was sampled from a human donor who was the organ donor for an intestinal transplant. Recombination joined TRBV9 with TRBJ2-2; TRBD2 matches 8 bases in the middle. The sequenced DNA is TGTGCCAGCAGCGTAACGGCCGGGGGGGCGAACACCGGGGAGCTGTTTTTT. This translates into CASSVTAGGANTGELFF.